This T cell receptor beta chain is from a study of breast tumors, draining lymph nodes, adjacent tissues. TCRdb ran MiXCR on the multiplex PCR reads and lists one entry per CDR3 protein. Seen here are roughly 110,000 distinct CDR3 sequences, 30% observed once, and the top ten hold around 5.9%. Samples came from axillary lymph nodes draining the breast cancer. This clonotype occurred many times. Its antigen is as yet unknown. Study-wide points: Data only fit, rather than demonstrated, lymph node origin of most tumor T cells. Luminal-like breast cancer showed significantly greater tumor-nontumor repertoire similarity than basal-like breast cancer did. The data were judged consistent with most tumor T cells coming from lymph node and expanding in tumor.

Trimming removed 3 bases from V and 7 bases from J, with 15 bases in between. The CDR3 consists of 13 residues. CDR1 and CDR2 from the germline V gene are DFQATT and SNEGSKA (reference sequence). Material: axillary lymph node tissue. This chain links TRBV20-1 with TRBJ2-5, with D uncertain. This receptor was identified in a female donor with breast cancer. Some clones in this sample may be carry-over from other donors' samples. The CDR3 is CSASSADQRTQYF. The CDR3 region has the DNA TGCAGTGCTAGTTCGGCGGACCAGCGGACCCAGTACTTC.